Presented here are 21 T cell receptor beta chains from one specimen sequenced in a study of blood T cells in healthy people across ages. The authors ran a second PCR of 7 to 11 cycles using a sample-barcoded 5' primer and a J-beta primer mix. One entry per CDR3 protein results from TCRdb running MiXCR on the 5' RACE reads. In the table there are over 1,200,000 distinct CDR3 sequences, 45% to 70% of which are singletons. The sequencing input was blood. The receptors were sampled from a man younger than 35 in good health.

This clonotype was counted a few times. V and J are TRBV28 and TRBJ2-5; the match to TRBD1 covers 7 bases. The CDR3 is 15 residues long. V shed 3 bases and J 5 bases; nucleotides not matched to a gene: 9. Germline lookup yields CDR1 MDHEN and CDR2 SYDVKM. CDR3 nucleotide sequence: TGTGCCAGCAGTTTTTCACAGGGGTGGGGCGAGACCCAGTACTTC. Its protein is CASSFSQGWGETQYF.

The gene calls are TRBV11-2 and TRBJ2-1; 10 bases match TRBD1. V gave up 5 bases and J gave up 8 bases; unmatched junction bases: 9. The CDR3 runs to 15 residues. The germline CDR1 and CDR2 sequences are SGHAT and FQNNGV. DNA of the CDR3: TGTGCCAGCAGCGCCCGGGACAGGGGAGGTTATGAGCAGTTCTTC. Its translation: CASSARDRGGYEQFF.

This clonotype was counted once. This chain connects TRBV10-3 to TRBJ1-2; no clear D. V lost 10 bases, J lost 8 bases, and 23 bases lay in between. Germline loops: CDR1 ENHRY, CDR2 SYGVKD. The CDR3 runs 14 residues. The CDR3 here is CATTQITWPNGYTF. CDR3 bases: TGTGCCACCACCCAGATTACCTGGCCGAACGGCTACACCTTC.

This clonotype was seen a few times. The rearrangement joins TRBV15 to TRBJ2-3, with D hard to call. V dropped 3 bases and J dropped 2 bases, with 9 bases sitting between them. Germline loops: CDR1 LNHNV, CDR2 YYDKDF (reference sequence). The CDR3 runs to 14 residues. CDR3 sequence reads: CATSRARHTDTQYF. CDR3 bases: TGTGCCACCAGCAGGGCTCGACACACAGATACGCAGTATTTT.

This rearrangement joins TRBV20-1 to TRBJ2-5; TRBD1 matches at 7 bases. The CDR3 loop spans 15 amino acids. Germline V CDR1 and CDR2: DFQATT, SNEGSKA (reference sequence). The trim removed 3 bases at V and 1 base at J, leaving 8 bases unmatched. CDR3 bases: TGCAGTGCTAGCCCATTGGGACAGACCCAAGAGACCCAGTACTTC. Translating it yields CSASPLGQTQETQYF.

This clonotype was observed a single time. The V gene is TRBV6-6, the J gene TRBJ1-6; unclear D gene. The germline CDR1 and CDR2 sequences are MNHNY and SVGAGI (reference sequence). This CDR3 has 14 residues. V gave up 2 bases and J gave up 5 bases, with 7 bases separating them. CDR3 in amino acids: CASSYRPNNSPLHF. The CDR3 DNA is TGTGCCAGCAGTTACAGGCCGAATAATTCACCCCTCCACTTT.

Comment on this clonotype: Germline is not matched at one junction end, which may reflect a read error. This chain's CDR3 is CASSQEGGSPYEQYF. DNA of the CDR3: TGTGCCAGCAGCCAAGAAGGTGGCAGCCCCTACGAGCAGTACTTT. The genes are TRBV4-2 and TRBJ2-7; the D is unclear. The germline V gene encodes CDR1 LGHNA and CDR2 YNFKEQ. The CDR3 totals 15 residues.

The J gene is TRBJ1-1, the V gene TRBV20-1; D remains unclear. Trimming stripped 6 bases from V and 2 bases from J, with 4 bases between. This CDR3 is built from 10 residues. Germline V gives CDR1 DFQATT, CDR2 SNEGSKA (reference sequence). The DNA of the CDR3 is TGCAGTGCCGCCAACACTGAAGCTTTCTTT. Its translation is CSAANTEAFF.

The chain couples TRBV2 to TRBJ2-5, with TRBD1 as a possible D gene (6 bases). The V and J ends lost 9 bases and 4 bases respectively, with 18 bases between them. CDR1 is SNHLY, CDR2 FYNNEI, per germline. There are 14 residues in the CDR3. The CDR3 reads CASDTGTMLETQYF. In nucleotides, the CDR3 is TGTGCCAGTGACACAGGGACGATGCTAGAGACCCAGTACTTC. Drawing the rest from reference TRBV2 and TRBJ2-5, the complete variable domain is EPEVTQTPSHQVTQMGQEVILRCVPISNHLYFYWYRQILGQKVEFLVSFYNNEISEKSEIFDDQFSVERPDGSNFTLKIRSTKLEDSAMYFCASDTGTMLETQYFGPGTRLLVL.

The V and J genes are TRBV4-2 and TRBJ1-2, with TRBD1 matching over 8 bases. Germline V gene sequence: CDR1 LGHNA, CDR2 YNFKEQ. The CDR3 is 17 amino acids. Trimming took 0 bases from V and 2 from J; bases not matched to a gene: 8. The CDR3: CASSQEGSGGPNYGYTF. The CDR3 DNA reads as TGTGCCAGCAGCCAAGAAGGGTCAGGGGGCCCCAACTATGGCTACACCTTC.

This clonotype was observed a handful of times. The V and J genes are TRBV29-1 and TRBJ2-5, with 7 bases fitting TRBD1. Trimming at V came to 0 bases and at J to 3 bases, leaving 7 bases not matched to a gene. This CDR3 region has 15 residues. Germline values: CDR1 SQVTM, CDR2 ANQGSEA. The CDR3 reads CSVEDPGTEEETQYF. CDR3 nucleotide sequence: TGCAGCGTTGAAGATCCAGGGACAGAAGAAGAGACCCAGTACTTC.

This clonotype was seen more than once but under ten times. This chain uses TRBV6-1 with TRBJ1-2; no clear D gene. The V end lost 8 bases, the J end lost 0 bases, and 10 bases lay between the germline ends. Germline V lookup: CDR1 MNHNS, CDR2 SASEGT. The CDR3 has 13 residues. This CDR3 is CASAQAPNYGYTF. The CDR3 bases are TGTGCCAGCGCCCAGGCGCCTAACTATGGCTACACCTTC.

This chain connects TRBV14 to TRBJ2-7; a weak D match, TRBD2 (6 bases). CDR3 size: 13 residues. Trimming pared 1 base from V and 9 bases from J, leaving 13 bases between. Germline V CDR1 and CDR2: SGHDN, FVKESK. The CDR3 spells CASSQVQWRGQYF. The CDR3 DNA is TGTGCCAGCAGCCAAGTTCAGTGGCGGGGGCAGTACTTC.

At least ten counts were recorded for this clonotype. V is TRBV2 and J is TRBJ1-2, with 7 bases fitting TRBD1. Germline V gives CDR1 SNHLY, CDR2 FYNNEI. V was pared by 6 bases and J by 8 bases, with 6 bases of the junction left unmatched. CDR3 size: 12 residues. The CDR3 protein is CASRRQGEGYTF. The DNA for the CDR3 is TGTGCCAGCAGGCGACAGGGAGAAGGCTACACCTTC.

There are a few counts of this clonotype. The CDR3 loop is CASSLTVGGSYEQYF. CDR3 in DNA: TGTGCCAGCAGCCTAACGGTTGGGGGATCCTACGAGCAGTACTTC. The genes are TRBV27 and TRBJ2-7, with D possibly called TRBD1 or TRBD2 (5 bases each). The V end lost 6 bases, the J end lost 1 base, and 16 bases lay between the germline ends. Germline values: CDR1 MNHEY, CDR2 SMNVEV (reference sequence). The CDR3 sequence is 15 residues long.

Written as DNA, the CDR3 is TGCGCCAGCAGCCAACCTACAGGGAAGATTAGCGGCTACACCTTC. This encodes CASSQPTGKISGYTF. The V gene is TRBV4-1, the J gene TRBJ1-2; D might be TRBD1 (6 bases). CDR3 length: 15 amino acids. Germline V gene sequence: CDR1 MGHRA, CDR2 YSYEKL. The ends were cut back, 2 bases at V and 8 bases at J, with 18 bases in the middle.

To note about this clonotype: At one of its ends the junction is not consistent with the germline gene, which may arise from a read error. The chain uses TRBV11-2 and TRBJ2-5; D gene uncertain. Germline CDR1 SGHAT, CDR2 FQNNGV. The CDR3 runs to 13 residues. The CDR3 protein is CAGSLVGRPQQYF. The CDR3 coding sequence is TGTGCCGGCAGCTTAGTGGGCAGGCCTCAGCAGTACTTC. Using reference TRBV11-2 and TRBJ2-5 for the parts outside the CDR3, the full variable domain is EAGVAQSPRYKIIEKRQSVAFWCNPISGHATLYWYQQILGQGPKLLIQFQNNGVVDDSQLPKDRFSAERLKGVDSTLKIQPAKLEDSAVYLCAGSLVGRPQQYFGPGTRLLVL.

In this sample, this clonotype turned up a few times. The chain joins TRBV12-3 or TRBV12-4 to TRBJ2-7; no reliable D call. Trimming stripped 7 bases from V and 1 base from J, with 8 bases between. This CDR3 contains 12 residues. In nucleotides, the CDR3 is TGTGCCAGCACCATCGGATCCTACGAGCAGTACTTC. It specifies CASTIGSYEQYF.

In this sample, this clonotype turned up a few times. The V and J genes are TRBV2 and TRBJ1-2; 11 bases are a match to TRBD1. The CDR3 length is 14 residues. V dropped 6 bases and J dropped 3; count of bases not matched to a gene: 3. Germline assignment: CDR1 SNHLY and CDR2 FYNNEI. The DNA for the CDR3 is TGTGCCAGCAGCCAGGACAGGGGGCACTATGGCTACACCTTC. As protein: CASSQDRGHYGYTF. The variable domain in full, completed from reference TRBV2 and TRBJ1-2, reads EPEVTQTPSHQVTQMGQEVILRCVPISNHLYFYWYRQILGQKVEFLVSFYNNEISEKSEIFDDQFSVERPDGSNFTLKIRSTKLEDSAMYFCASSQDRGHYGYTFGSGTRLTVV.

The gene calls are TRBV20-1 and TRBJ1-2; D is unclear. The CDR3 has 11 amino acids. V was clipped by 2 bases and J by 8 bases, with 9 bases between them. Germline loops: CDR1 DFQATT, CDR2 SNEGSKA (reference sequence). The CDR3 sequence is CSARSVRGYTF. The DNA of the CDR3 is TGCAGTGCTAGATCCGTCCGGGGCTACACCTTC.

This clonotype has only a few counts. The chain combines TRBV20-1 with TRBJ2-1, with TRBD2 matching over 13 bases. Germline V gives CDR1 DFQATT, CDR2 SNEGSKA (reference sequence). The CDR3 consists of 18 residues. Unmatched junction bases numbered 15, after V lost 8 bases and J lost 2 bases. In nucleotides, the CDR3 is TGCAGTACCCCCGGGACTAGCGGGACCAACGTACCCTACAATGAGCAGTTCTTC. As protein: CSTPGTSGTNVPYNEQFF.